This paragraph covers one TCR beta chain sequence. Its specificity is unknown. The method was immunoSEQ multiplex PCR; TCRdb's version includes in-frame clones alone and lacks a portion of them. The table shows roughly 80,000 clones, with around 92% occurring only once. Germline V gives CDR1 MNHNY, CDR2 SVGAGI (reference sequence). The CDR3 has 12 amino acids. V shed 4 bases and J shed 3 bases, with 3 bases lying between them. These data are taken from a study of human versus mouse CDR3 diversity and MHC coevolution. Cells were CD45RO-negative CD62L-positive naive CD4 T cells sorted from PBMCs. General observations from the study: By iCHAO1, human TCR beta clonotypes numbered 1.5 million to 2 million, the most.

The sequencing input was naive CD4+ T cells from blood. This sample's subset: CD45RO-negative CD62L-positive naive CD4 T cells. The receptor was derived from a person between 30 and 69 years old in good health. The J gene is TRBJ2-2, the V gene TRBV6-6; no reliable D call. CDR3 sequence: CASSSYTGELFF. The CDR3 region has the DNA TGTGCCAGCAGTTCCTACACCGGGGAGCTGTTTTTT.